The source of this TCR beta chain is a study of cytomegalovirus exposure and HLA in healthy donors. Overall study results and limits: Later analysis revealed greater clonal expansion in HLA-associated TCR beta chains than in equally common others. In vitro testing confirmed a few CMV-associated chains as specific for CMV antigens. In an earlier analysis, productive rearrangement rates for most beta V segments clustered near 87% or 30%.

In the case of this clone: Antigen specificity is unknown. Mismatch with germline at one junction end may stem from a read error.

Healthy bone marrow donors formed the donor group. Germline V lookup: CDR1 SEHNR, CDR2 FQNEAQ (reference sequence). The CDR3 runs 14 residues. The primer mix had 60 Vbeta and 13 Jbeta primers. The table came from immunoSEQ multiplex PCR; TCRdb's copy has only in-frame clones and leaves some out. The sample contains about 150,000 clones, about 80% of which appear only once. The receptor's source is a man aged 25 to 40 in good health and CMV-seropositive. Sequenced: PBMCs. The chain recombines TRBV7-9 with TRBJ1-1, with D possibly TRBD1 on 6 matching bases. CDR3 bases: TGTTCCAGCAGCTTATTTGGGGGCACCACTGAAGCTTTCTTT. Amino acid sequence: CSSSLFGGTTEAFF.